A selection of T cell receptor beta chains follows, all from one sample in a study of blood T cell repertoires in COVID-19. Produced via immunoSEQ multiplex PCR; TCRdb's table is partial and in-frame only. The table shows approximately 500,000 clones, with 70% to 90% occurring only once. The sample was PBMCs or T cells enriched from blood (not recorded which). The origin of the receptors is a woman between 40 and 55 years old who had recovered from COVID-19. CDR3s leave out the opening cysteine and the closing phenylalanine or tryptophan. A D gene is named only where the DNA matches it firmly.

v_gene,j_gene,d_gene,CDR3aa
TRBV4-1,TRBJ2-1,TRBD2,ASSQLALAGVSSYNEQF
TRBV10-3,TRBJ1-1,.,AISEPTANTEAF
TRBV29-1,TRBJ1-3,TRBD1,SAGTGASGNTIY
TRBV5-8,TRBJ2-1,TRBD1,ASSLGQGLNEQF
TRBV7-2,TRBJ1-2,.,ASSLVEGRSSGGYT
TRBV5-6,TRBJ1-2,.,ASSFSDTNYGYT
TRBV5-4,TRBJ1-2,.,ASSDVNGRTANYGYT
TRBV18,TRBJ2-3,.,ASSPGTNTDTQY
TRBV27,TRBJ1-5,TRBD1,ASSNRGNQPQH
TRBV13,TRBJ1-1,TRBD1,ASSLAGGGTEAF
TRBV9,TRBJ2-1,TRBD2,ASTTSGLAGVGEQF
TRBV9,TRBJ2-1,.,ASSGVPGVEGEQF
TRBV19,TRBJ2-7,.,ASSRHRAYEQY
TRBV28,TRBJ1-1,.,ASSYRALAF
TRBV19,TRBJ2-5,.,ASSIRGRGIGETQY
TRBV3-1/TRBV3-2,TRBJ2-1,TRBD2,ASRNRDYQYNEQF
TRBV13,TRBJ1-1,.,ASSAGGPTEAF
TRBV7-6,TRBJ2-1,TRBD2,ASSSRVAGGYNEQF
TRBV6-2/TRBV6-3,TRBJ1-2,.,ASSYPTDGYT
TRBV4-1,TRBJ1-5,TRBD1,ASSPRDRENQPQH
TRBV5-1,TRBJ1-1,.,ASSLVPGVATEAF
TRBV11-3,TRBJ2-1,.,ASSFSYNEQF
TRBV10-2,TRBJ1-5,.,ASSPETGQSNQPQH
TRBV4-3,TRBJ2-7,.,ASSQEWGFREASEQY
TRBV7-9,TRBJ2-1,.,ASSLQKSSGSDNEQF
TRBV11-3,TRBJ2-7,TRBD1,ASRATGGYEQY
TRBV28,TRBJ2-2,.,ASSVVQWTGELF
TRBV2,TRBJ1-3,TRBD1,ASIAGTGILRIGNTIY